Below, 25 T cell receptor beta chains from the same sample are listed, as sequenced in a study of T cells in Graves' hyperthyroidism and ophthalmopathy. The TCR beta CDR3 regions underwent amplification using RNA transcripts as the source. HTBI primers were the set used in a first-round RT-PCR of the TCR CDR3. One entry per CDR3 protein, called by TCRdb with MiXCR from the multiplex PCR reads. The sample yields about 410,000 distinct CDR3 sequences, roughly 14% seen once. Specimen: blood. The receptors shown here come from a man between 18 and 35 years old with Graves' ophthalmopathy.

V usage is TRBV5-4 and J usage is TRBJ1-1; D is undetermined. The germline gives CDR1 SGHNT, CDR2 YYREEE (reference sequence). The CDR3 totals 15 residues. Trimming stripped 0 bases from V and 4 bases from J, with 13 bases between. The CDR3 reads CASSLGSGLGTEAFF. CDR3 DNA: TGTGCCAGCAGCTTGGGGTCCGGGTTGGGCACTGAAGCTTTCTTT.

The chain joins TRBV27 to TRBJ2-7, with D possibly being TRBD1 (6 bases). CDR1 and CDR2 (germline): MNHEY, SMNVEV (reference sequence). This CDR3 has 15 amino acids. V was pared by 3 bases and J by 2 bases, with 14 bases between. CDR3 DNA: TGTGCCAGCAGTTTTGAGGCAGGGGAGACCTACGAGCAGTACTTC. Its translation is CASSFEAGETYEQYF.

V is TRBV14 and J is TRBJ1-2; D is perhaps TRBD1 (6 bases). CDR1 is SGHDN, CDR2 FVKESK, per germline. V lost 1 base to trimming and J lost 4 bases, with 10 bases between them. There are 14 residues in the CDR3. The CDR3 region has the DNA TGTGCCAGCAGCCAAGGACAGGCCCGCTATGGCTACACCTTC. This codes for CASSQGQARYGYTF.

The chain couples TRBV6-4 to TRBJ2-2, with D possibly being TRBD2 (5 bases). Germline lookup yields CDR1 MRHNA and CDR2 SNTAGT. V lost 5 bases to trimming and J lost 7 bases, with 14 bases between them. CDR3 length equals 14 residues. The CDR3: CASSTGVTVGELFF. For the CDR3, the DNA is TGTGCCAGCAGTACCGGGGTAACAGTCGGGGAGCTGTTTTTT.

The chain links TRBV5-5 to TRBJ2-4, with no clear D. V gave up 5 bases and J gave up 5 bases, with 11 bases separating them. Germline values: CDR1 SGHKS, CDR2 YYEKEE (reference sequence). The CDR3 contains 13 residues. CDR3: CASSTLDENIQYF. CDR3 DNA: TGTGCCAGCAGTACCCTTGACGAAAACATTCAGTACTTC.

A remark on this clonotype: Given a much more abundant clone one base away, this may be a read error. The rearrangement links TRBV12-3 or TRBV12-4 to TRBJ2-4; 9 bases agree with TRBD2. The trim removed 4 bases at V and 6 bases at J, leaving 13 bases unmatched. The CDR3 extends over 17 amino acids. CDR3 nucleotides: TGTGCCAGCAGTTCAAGTCTGCGCGGGGGGGCCTTAAACATTCAGTACTTC. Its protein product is CASSSSLRGGALNIQYF.

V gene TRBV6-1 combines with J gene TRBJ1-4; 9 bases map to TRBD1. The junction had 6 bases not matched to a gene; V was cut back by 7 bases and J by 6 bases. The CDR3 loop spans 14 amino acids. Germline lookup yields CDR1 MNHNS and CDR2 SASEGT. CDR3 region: CASILGQGHEKLFF. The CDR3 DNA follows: TGTGCCAGCATCCTCGGACAGGGGCATGAAAAACTGTTTTTT.

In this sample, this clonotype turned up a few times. The CDR3 coding sequence is TGTGCCGTGGAGGTAGAAAGCAATCAGCCCCAGCATTTT. It yields the protein CAVEVESNQPQHF. The V and J genes are TRBV6-1 and TRBJ1-5; D not certain. This CDR3 has 13 amino acids. From germline, CDR1 is MNHNS and CDR2 SASEGT. Between the trimmed V and J ends, which lost 11 bases and 1 base, there was a span of 12 bases.

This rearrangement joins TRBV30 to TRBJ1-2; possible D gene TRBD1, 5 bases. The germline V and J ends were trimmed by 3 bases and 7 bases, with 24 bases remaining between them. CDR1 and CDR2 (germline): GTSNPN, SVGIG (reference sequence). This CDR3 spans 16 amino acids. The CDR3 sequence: CAWRVGRGRESSGYTF. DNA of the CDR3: TGTGCCTGGAGAGTGGGGCGAGGCAGGGAAAGCTCTGGCTACACCTTC.

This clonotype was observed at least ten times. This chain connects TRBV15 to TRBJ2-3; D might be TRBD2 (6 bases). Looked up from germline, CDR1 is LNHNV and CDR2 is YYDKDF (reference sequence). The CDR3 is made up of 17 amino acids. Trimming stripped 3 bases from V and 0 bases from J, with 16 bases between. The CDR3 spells CATSREWRATSTDTQYF. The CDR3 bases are TGTGCCACCAGCAGGGAATGGAGGGCGACGAGCACAGATACGCAGTATTTT. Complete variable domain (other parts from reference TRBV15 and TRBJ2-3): DAMVIQNPRYQVTQFGKPVTLSCSQTLNHNVMYWYQQKSSQAPKLLFHYYDKDFNNEADTPDNFQSRRPNTSFCFLDIRSPGLGDTAMYLCATSREWRATSTDTQYFGPGTRLTVL.

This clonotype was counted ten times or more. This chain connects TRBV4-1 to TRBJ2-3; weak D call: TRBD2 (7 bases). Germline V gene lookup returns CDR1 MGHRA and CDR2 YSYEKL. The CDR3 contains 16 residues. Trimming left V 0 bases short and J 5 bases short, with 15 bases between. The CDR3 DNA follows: TGCGCCAGCAGCCAAGAAAGGGGGGGGGGCCAAGATACGCAGTATTTT. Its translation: CASSQERGGGQDTQYF.

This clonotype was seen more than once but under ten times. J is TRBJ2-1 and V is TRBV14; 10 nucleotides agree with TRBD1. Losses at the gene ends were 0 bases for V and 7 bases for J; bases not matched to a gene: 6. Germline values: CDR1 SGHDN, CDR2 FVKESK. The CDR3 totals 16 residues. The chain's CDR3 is CASSQDWGQGRNEQFF. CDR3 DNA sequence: TGTGCCAGCAGCCAAGATTGGGGACAGGGGCGGAATGAGCAGTTCTTC.

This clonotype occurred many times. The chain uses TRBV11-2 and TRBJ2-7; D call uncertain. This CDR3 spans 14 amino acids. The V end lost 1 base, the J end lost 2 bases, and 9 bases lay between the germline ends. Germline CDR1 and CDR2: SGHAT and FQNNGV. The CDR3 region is CASSLGARTYEQYF. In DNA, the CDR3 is TGTGCCAGCAGCTTAGGGGCTAGAACCTACGAGCAGTACTTC.

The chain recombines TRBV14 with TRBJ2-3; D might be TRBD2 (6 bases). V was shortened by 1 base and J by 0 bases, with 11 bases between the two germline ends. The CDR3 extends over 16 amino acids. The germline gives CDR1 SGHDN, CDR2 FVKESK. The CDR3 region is CASSQAGGPSTDTQYF. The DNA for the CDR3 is TGTGCCAGCAGCCAAGCCGGGGGACCTAGCACAGATACGCAGTATTTT.

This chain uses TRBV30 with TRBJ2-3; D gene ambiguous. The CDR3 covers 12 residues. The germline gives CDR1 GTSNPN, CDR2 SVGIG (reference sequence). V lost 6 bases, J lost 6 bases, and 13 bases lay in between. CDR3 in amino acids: CACRRRSDTQYF. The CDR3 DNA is TGTGCCTGCCGCCGTAGGAGTGATACGCAGTATTTT.

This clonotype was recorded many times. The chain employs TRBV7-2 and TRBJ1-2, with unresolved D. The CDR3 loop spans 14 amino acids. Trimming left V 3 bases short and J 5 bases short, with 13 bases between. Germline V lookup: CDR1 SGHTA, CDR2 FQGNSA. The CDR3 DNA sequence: TGTGCCAGCAGCTTTAGTTCTGTAGGGTATGGCTACACCTTC. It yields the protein CASSFSSVGYGYTF.

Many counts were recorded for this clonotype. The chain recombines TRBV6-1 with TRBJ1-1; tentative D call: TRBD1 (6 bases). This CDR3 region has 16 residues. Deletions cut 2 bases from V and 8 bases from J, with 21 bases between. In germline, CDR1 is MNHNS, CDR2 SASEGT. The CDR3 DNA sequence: TGTGCCAGCAGTGAAAGTTCTCGGGGGCTGCAGGCAGAAGCTTTCTTT. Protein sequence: CASSESSRGLQAEAFF.

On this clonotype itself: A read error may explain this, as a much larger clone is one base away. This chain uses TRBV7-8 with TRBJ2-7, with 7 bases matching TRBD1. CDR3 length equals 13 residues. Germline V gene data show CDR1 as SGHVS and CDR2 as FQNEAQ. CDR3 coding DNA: TGTTCCAGCAGCAGGGACAGCCTCTACGAGCAGTACTTC. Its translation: CSSSRDSLYEQYF.

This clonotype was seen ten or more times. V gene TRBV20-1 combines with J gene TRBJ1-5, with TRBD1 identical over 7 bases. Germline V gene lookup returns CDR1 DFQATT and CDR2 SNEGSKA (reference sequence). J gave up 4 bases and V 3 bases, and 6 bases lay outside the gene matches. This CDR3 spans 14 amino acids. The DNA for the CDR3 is TGCAGTGCTAGTAAGGGACAGCTTAATCAGCCCCAGCATTTT. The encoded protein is CSASKGQLNQPQHF.

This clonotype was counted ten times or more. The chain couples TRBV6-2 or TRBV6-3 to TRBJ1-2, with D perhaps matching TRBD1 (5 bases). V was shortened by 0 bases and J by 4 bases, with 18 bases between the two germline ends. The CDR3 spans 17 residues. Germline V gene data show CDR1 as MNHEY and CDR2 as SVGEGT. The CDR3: CASSYSAEDMGPYGYTF. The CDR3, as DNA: TGTGCCAGCAGTTACTCCGCGGAGGACATGGGGCCCTATGGCTACACCTTC.

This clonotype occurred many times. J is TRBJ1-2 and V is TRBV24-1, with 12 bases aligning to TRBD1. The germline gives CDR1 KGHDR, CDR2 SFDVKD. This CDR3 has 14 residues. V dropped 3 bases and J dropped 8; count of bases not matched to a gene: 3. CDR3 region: CATSDPGTGGGYTF. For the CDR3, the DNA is TGTGCCACCAGTGATCCCGGGACAGGGGGCGGCTACACCTTC.

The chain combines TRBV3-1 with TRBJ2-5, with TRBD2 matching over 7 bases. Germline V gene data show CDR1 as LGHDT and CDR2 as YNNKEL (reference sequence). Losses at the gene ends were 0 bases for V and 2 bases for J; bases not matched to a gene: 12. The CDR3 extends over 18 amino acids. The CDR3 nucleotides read TGTGCCAGCAGCCAAGATTTAATACTAGCGCGCCCTCAAGAGACCCAGTACTTC. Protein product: CASSQDLILARPQETQYF.

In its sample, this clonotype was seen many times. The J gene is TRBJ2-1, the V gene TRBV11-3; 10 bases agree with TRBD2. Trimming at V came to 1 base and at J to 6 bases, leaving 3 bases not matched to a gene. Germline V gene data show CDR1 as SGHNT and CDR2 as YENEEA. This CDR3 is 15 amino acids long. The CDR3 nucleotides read TGTGCCAGCAGCTTAGCCGAGCGGGGGGGCAATGAGCAGTTCTTC. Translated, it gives CASSLAERGGNEQFF.

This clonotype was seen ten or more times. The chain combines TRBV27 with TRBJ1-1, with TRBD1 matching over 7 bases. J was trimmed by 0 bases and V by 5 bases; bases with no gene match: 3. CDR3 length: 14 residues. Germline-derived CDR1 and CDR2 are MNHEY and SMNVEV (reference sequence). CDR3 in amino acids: CASSPGGMNTEAFF. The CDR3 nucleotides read TGTGCCAGCAGTCCAGGGGGGATGAACACTGAAGCTTTCTTT.

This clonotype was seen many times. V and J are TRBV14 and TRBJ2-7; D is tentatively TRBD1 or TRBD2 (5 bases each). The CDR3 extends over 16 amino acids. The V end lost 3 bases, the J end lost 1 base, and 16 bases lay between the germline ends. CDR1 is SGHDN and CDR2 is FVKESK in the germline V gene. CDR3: CASSHWSGPLSYEQYF. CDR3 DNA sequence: TGTGCCAGCAGCCACTGGTCGGGGCCATTATCCTACGAGCAGTACTTC.